The clone carrying this TCR beta chain has only one observation. Antigen: not known. A junction boundary mismatches the germline segment, possibly from a read error. In the same sample, other DNA sequences code for this CDR3. The CDR3 runs to 19 residues. CDR1 SGHRS and CDR2 YFSETQ come from the germline V gene. This record belongs to a study of cytomegalovirus exposure and HLA in healthy donors. General study results and limits: Productive status was seen about 87% or about 30% of the time for most TCR beta V segments in an earlier analysis. The study recorded about 150 TCR beta chains that were cytomegalovirus-associated. Differences between HLA loci emerged in a later analysis of TCR association rates, with DRB1 most and HLA-C fewest.

Donors had nominal health at sampling but likely had unrecorded immune exposures. The PCR contained 60 Vbeta and 13 Jbeta primers. TCRdb keeps only in-frame clones here, not all; method: immunoSEQ multiplex PCR. The sample consists of 140,000 or so clones, 76% of them appearing once. This TCR was sampled from a man aged 35 to 55 in good health and CMV-seronegative. The specimen was PBMCs. V is TRBV5-1 and J is TRBJ2-6, with 10 positions matching TRBD1. The CDR3 loop reads CASSLVLWTGGTGANVLTF. The CDR3 DNA sequence: TGCGCCAGCAGCTTGGTTTTGTGGACAGGGGGGACTGGAGCCAACGTCCTGACTTTC.